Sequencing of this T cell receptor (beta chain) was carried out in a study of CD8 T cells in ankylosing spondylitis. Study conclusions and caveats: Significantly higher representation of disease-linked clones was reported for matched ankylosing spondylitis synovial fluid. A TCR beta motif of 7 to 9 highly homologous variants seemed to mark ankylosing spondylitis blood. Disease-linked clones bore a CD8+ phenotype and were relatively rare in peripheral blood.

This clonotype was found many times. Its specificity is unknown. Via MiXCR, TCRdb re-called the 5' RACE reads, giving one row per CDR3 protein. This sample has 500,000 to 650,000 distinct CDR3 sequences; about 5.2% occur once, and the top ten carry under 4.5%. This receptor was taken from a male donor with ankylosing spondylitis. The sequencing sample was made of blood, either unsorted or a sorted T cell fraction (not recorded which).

In nucleotides, the CDR3 is TGCAGCGTCACCTTAGCGGGAGCAATGTACGAGCAGTACTTC. Its protein is CSVTLAGAMYEQYF. V usage is TRBV29-1 and J usage is TRBJ2-7; 9 positions match TRBD2. V was pared by 6 bases and J by 4 bases, with 10 bases of the junction left unmatched. Germline lookup yields CDR1 SQVTM and CDR2 ANQGSEA. There are 14 residues in the CDR3.